One sample yielded the 19 T cell receptor beta chains listed below, sequenced in a study of molecular identifiers for immune sequencing clone quantification. Each CDR3 protein gets one entry after TCRdb re-called the PCR reads with MiXCR. This sample carries approximately 670,000 distinct CDR3 sequences, about 20% of them seen once, and the ten largest clones take 0.85%. The specimen was naive CD8+ T cells from blood, with Jurkat cell RNA spiked in. Subset meaning: FACS-sorted CD8+CD4-CCR7+CD45RA+ naive T cells. These receptors were collected from a human donor in good health. Some libraries in this study had Jurkat cell RNA spiked in.

V usage is TRBV4-3 and J usage is TRBJ2-7, with D possibly being TRBD1 or TRBD2 (5 bases each). In germline, CDR1 is LGHNA, CDR2 YSLEER. The V gene lost 3 bases and the J gene lost 2 bases, with 23 bases spanning the gap. This CDR3 is 18 amino acids long. The CDR3 coding sequence is TGCGCCAGCAGCCACAATAAATTTACCGGGACGCACGCCTACGAGCAGTACTTC. This codes for CASSHNKFTGTHAYEQYF.

This clonotype appeared many times. The chain employs TRBV2 and TRBJ1-2; D perhaps matches TRBD1 (6 bases). This CDR3 comprises 12 residues. V was shortened by 4 bases and J by 3 bases, with 6 bases between the two germline ends. Per germline, CDR1 SNHLY and CDR2 FYNNEI. The CDR3 DNA is TGTGCCAGCAGTGGACAGGACTATGGCTACACCTTC. Translated: CASSGQDYGYTF.

Concerning this clonotype: A read error may be the cause here, since a much bigger clone is one base away. The chain recombines TRBV30 with TRBJ2-3; D gene ambiguous. The CDR3 totals 13 residues. The V gene's germline CDR1 is GTSNPN and CDR2 SVGIG (reference sequence). The CDR3 DNA follows: TGTGCACAAACGTGGACCGGCACAGATACGCAGTATTTT. Amino acids: CAQTWTGTDTQYF.

Concerning this clonotype: This may arise from a read error, as a much more abundant clone is one base away. The chain combines TRBV29-1 with TRBJ2-5; 7 nucleotides line up with TRBD1. Trimming took 2 bases from V and 0 from J; bases not matched to a gene: 9. The CDR3 length is 16 residues. From germline, CDR1 is SQVTM and CDR2 ANQGSEA. DNA for the CDR3: TGCAGCGTTGAAAGTGGACAGGATTGGTACCAAGAGACCCAGTACTTC. It translates to CSVESGQDWYQETQYF. The full variable domain, with the rest looked up from reference TRBV29-1 and TRBJ2-5, is SAVISQKPSRDICQRGTSLTIQCQVDSQVTMMFWYRQQPGQSLTLIATANQGSEATYESGFVIDKFPISRPNLTFSTLTVSNMSPEDSSIYLCSVESGQDWYQETQYFGPGTRLLVL.

This clonotype was seen a few times. The V gene is TRBV19, the J gene TRBJ1-1; 11 nucleotides agree with TRBD1. CDR3 length: 16 amino acids. In germline, CDR1 is LNHDA, CDR2 SQIVND (reference sequence). V was pared by 1 base and J by 11 bases, with 12 bases of the junction left unmatched. CDR3 nucleotides: TGTGCCAGTAGTATAGGGGACAGGGGGAGAGGCCCGGGGGCTTTCTTT. It codes for CASSIGDRGRGPGAFF.

This clonotype was counted ten times or more. The rearrangement links TRBV24-1 to TRBJ2-1, with a possible D match to TRBD1 (5 bases). The CDR3 has 14 amino acids. V lost 3 bases, J lost 5 bases, and 10 bases lay in between. CDR1 is KGHDR, CDR2 SFDVKD, per germline. The CDR3 spells CATSDPDRNNEQFF. The CDR3 DNA reads as TGTGCCACCAGTGATCCCGACAGAAACAATGAGCAGTTCTTC.

In its sample, this clonotype was seen many times. The chain uses TRBV24-1 and TRBJ1-5; 8 bases are a match to TRBD1. CDR1 KGHDR and CDR2 SFDVKD come from the germline V gene. V was pared by 3 bases and J by 3 bases, with 18 bases of the junction left unmatched. The CDR3 is 20 residues long. The CDR3 region is CATSDHCDSRDRKINQPQHF. The CDR3 DNA reads as TGTGCCACCAGTGATCACTGCGACTCCCGGGACAGGAAGATCAATCAGCCCCAGCATTTT.

This clonotype has at least ten counts. The chain joins TRBV20-1 to TRBJ1-3, with D possibly being TRBD1 (5 bases). CDR1 DFQATT and CDR2 SNEGSKA come from the germline V gene (reference sequence). CDR3 length: 14 residues. V lost 5 bases to trimming and J lost 0 bases, with 11 bases between them. The CDR3 DNA reads TGCAGTGCTCCAGACAGATTCTCTGGAAACACCATATATTTT. Amino acids: CSAPDRFSGNTIYF.

Regarding this clonotype: A single base separates this from a much larger clone, so it may be a read error. The chain carries TRBV6-5 and TRBJ1-5; D not resolved. The CDR3 extends over 15 amino acids. Trimming cost V 0 bases and J 1 base, with 7 bases left between them. Per germline, CDR1 MNHEY and CDR2 SVGAGI. The CDR3 coding sequence is TGTGCCAGCAGTTACTCGATCGTCAGCAATCAGCCCCAGCATTTT. Its translation is CASSYSIVSNQPQHF.

This clonotype has a handful of counts. The chain uses TRBV28 and TRBJ2-1, with a tentative D call TRBD2 (6 bases). CDR3 length equals 17 residues. In germline, CDR1 is MDHEN, CDR2 SYDVKM. Trimming pared 3 bases from V and 0 bases from J, leaving 15 bases between. The CDR3 region has the DNA TGTGCCAGCAGTTTTACTTGGGACTTGAGCTCCTACAATGAGCAGTTCTTC. It codes for CASSFTWDLSSYNEQFF.

This sequence joins TRBV12-3 or TRBV12-4 and TRBJ2-1; no clear D gene. The CDR3 is 11 residues long. Trimming stripped 3 bases from V and 9 bases from J, with 6 bases between. CDR3 protein: CASSFRPEQFF. The CDR3 coding sequence is TGTGCCAGCAGTTTTCGCCCTGAGCAGTTCTTC.

This clonotype was found many times. J is TRBJ1-1 and V is TRBV13, with D possibly TRBD1 on 5 matching bases. V gave up 0 bases and J gave up 6 bases, with 11 bases separating them. The CDR3 has 14 amino acids. Per germline, CDR1 PRHDT and CDR2 FYEKMQ (reference sequence). CDR3 region: CASSLGRGLAEAFF. CDR3 bases: TGTGCCAGCAGCTTAGGAAGGGGCCTCGCTGAAGCTTTCTTT.

A note on this clonotype: This sequence may be a read error, since a much larger clone differs from it by one base. The rearrangement links TRBV30 to TRBJ2-7; D remains unclear. This CDR3 is 13 amino acids long. Per germline, CDR1 GTSNPN and CDR2 SVGIG (reference sequence). V was clipped by 0 bases and J by 2 bases, with 8 bases between them. The DNA of the CDR3 is TGTGCCTGGAGTGTAATCTCGCCCTACGAGCAGTACTTC. It encodes CAWSVISPYEQYF.

A single count supports this clonotype. A much larger clone differs by one base, so this may be a read error. The chain is built from TRBV2 and TRBJ2-2; possible D gene TRBD2, 6 bases. The CDR3 loop spans 15 amino acids. Germline CDR1 SNHLY, CDR2 FYNNEI. The CDR3 bases are TGTGCCAGCAGTGACACGGGCTTGAACACCGGGGGGCTGTTTTTT. This encodes CASSDTGLNTGGLFF.

On this clonotype: The junction shows a germline mismatch at one end, possibly a read error. The chain links TRBV16 to TRBJ2-7; D call uncertain. This CDR3 comprises 12 residues. Germline V lookup: CDR1 KGHSY, CDR2 FQNENV. The CDR3 sequence is CASSQLFYGQYF. The DNA for the CDR3 is TGTGCCAGCAGCCAACTTTTTTACGGGCAGTACTTC. The whole variable domain, remainder taken from reference TRBV16 and TRBJ2-7, is GEEVAQTPKHLVRGEGQKAKLYCAPIKGHSYVFWYQQVLKNEFKFLISFQNENVFDETGMPKERFSAKCLPNSPCSLEIQATKLEDSAVYFCASSQLFYGQYFGPGTRLTVT.

The sample holds many counts of this clonotype. The chain has TRBV21-1 and TRBJ2-4. TRBV21-1 is marked as a pseudogene. The CDR3 covers 15 residues. The CDR3 here is CASSKLGATKNIQYF. CDR3 bases: TGTGCCAGCAGCAAACTGGGGGCTACCAAAAACATTCAGTACTTC.

This clonotype came up many times. The V gene is TRBV5-1, the J gene TRBJ2-7; D unresolved. Per germline, CDR1 SGHRS and CDR2 YFSETQ. The CDR3 covers 12 residues. V lost 3 bases to trimming and J lost 2 bases, with 6 bases between them. CDR3 residues: CASSSSPYEQYF. The CDR3, as DNA: TGCGCCAGCAGCTCCAGCCCCTACGAGCAGTACTTC.

This clonotype showed up just a few times. This chain connects TRBV9 to TRBJ2-1, with D perhaps matching TRBD1 (5 bases). The length of the CDR3 is 16 residues. V shed 0 bases and J shed 7 bases, with 17 bases lying between them. Germline-derived CDR1 and CDR2 are SGDLS and YYNGEE. The DNA for the CDR3 is TGTGCCAGCAGCGTAGGGGGCAGTTCTTCCAGAAATGAGCAGTTCTTC. This translates into CASSVGGSSSRNEQFF.

V gene TRBV9 combines with J gene TRBJ1-6; no definite D call. V gave up 0 bases and J gave up 5 bases, with 9 bases separating them. The V gene's germline CDR1 is SGDLS and CDR2 YYNGEE. This CDR3 is built from 15 residues. CDR3 in DNA: TGTGCCAGCAGCGTAGTAGGGCAGAATAATTCACCCCTCCACTTT. It encodes CASSVVGQNNSPLHF.